The entry below describes one T cell receptor beta chain. What it binds is unknown. Other nucleotide sequences from this sample produce the same CDR3. TCRdb's copy holds only in-frame clones and misses some; the assay was immunoSEQ multiplex PCR. The sample lists more than 150,000 clones; roughly nine tenths were seen once. The data stem from a study of Ad26.COV2.S vaccination and SARS-CoV-2 variants. Study-level points and caveats: Reports say spike-specific CD8+ and CD4+ T cell responses covered substantial breadth after vaccination. Similar non-spike TCR breadth was observed in recipients of vaccine and of placebo. The analyses of TCR breadth and depth may have understated the size of total T cell responses.

The CDR3 spans 18 residues. The origin of this receptor is a human donor who had recovered from COVID-19. This sequence joins TRBV21-1 and TRBJ2-4; the DNA was not compared with TRBD1, the D call given in the table. TRBV21-1 is described as a pseudogene. The sample in question was peripheral blood, obtained after recovery from COVID-19. The CDR3 DNA follows: TGTGCCAGCAGCAAGGAGCCCGGACAGGGGAGGGCCAAAAACATTCAGTACTTC. Its translation: CASSKEPGQGRAKNIQYF.